This TCR beta chain is drawn from a study of PD-1 and CTLA-4 blockade in melanoma. Clones were read by immunoSEQ multiplex PCR, and TCRdb kept only the in-frame ones, dropping some. The sample has 25,000 to 30,000 clones; 85% to 90% are singletons. Between the trimmed V and J ends, which lost 0 bases and 2 bases, there was a span of 5 bases. Germline V gene sequence: CDR1 MGHRA, CDR2 YSYEKL. CDR3 size: 13 residues. The input for sequencing was CD8+ T cells from peripheral blood, taken before anti-PD-1 treatment. This chain uses TRBV4-1 with TRBJ2-7, with D uncertain. This sequence originates from a human donor with melanoma. Written as DNA, the CDR3 is TGCGCCAGCAGCCAAGACCCCCCCTACGAGCAGTACTTC. Translating it yields CASSQDPPYEQYF.